By its share, the clone carrying this T cell receptor beta chain is large. The ends were cut back, 6 bases at V and 1 base at J, with 15 bases in the middle. The CDR3 length is 15 residues. Looked up from germline, CDR1 is MDHEN and CDR2 is SYDVKM. The data were taken from a study of sequential checkpoint blockade in melanoma. Treatment defined: randomized to nivolumab then ipilimumab (arm A) or the reverse (arm B). Method: immunoSEQ multiplex PCR; TCRdb's copy keeps in-frame clones and lacks some. This table has 3,000 to 3,500 clones, approximately 18% appearing once. Sequencing was performed on tumor tissue (inferred from file names), taken from a patient given nivolumab and ipilimumab in sequence. The origin of this receptor is a human donor with melanoma. The chain employs TRBV28 and TRBJ1-1; D unresolved. This chain's CDR3 is CASRVPEWGNTEAFF. DNA of the CDR3: TGTGCCAGCAGGGTACCTGAGTGGGGGAACACTGAAGCTTTCTTT.